Listed below are T cell receptor beta chains from one sample, sequenced in a study of T cells in Graves' hyperthyroidism and ophthalmopathy. MiXCR, applied by TCRdb to the multiplex PCR reads, yields one record per CDR3 protein. The sample lists about 610,000 distinct CDR3 sequences, roughly 16% occurring once. Sequencing was performed on blood. These receptors all come from a woman aged 40-49 years with Graves' ophthalmopathy. The CDR3 runs from the conserved cysteine through the conserved F or W.

v_gene	j_gene	CDR3aa
TRBV12-3/TRBV12-4	TRBJ1-5	CASSHGQGSNQPQHF
TRBV30	TRBJ2-3	CAWGVPRDTQYF
TRBV20-1	TRBJ1-6	CSAHQGKEGSPLHF
TRBV6-2/TRBV6-3	TRBJ2-2	CASLGQINTGELFF
TRBV20-1	TRBJ2-3	CSGRGEGDTQYF
TRBV3-1	TRBJ1-1	CASSQGNRVSEAFF
TRBV30	TRBJ1-1	CASNRQVNTEAFF
TRBV6-1	TRBJ1-5	CASSEIGQLNQPQHF
TRBV27	TRBJ2-7	CASSLERGLLYEQYF
TRBV28	TRBJ1-5	CASSWGQQPQHF
TRBV4-1	TRBJ1-4	CASSAGLYLFF
TRBV19	TRBJ2-7	CASSTKGTGRPYEQYF
TRBV15	TRBJ2-7	CATSRDAGQGFEQYF
TRBV24-1	TRBJ2-1	CATSDNSGRAYDEQFF
TRBV18	TRBJ2-2	CASSPRRGSDTGELFF
TRBV29-1	TRBJ1-2	CSVGQGRSYGYTF
TRBV28	TRBJ2-1	CASTESGTSGRGNEQFF
TRBV20-1	TRBJ2-7	CSAGGGKAGYEQYF
TRBV20-1	TRBJ2-7	CSASETYEQYF
TRBV6-1	TRBJ1-2	CASREGGIANYGYTF
TRBV11-2	TRBJ1-1	CASSLDGDRGAEAFF
TRBV3-1	TRBJ1-5	CASSRPGEPQHF
TRBV19	TRBJ1-2	CASGPSVYYTF
TRBV4-1	TRBJ2-5	CASSQTPRQPRETQYF
TRBV19	TRBJ1-1	CASSNKSASGHVSNTEAFF
TRBV28	TRBJ1-4	CASSPGQEATNEKLFF
TRBV18	TRBJ1-1	CASSPDRGVSAFF
TRBV28	TRBJ1-5	CASSFAPTTQPQHF
TRBV2	TRBJ1-1	CASRPFTGGQGEAFF
TRBV9	TRBJ2-5	CASSVATSGGGQETQYF
TRBV12-5	TRBJ1-6	CASGSYPGKNSPLHF
TRBV10-3	TRBJ1-2	CAISNTTGGVVYGYTF
TRBV3-1	TRBJ1-1	CASSQVYGAGSMNTEAFF
TRBV3-1	TRBJ1-1	CASSRGGSTEAFF
TRBV6-1	TRBJ2-3	CASSGQREHTDTQYF
TRBV11-2	TRBJ2-7	CASSNSRGTGLSYEQYF
TRBV5-6	TRBJ2-4	CASSLAGGPSGNIQYF
TRBV5-1	TRBJ2-7	CASSLEARLQGDEQYF
TRBV20-1	TRBJ1-1	CSALGQMNTEAFF
TRBV2	TRBJ2-7	CASTYIETSSYEQYF
TRBV5-1	TRBJ2-1	CASVSDSFSVSYNEQFF
TRBV11-2	TRBJ1-1	CASSPVRGNTEAFF
TRBV6-1	TRBJ1-1	CASMWYMNTEAFF
TRBV20-1	TRBJ2-3	CSARGSGALFTDTQYF
TRBV27	TRBJ2-2	CASSLSSGQGFAGELFF
TRBV4-2	TRBJ1-1	CASSQDLTGELLMNTEAFF
TRBV29-1	TRBJ1-2	CSVDLANYGYTF
TRBV28	TRBJ2-7	CASSLGWRTGGGEQYF